The clone carrying this T cell receptor beta chain was counted at least ten times. CDR3-region Arm-PCR and iRepertoire HTBI primers produced the TCR beta libraries. TCRdb redid the calling of the multiplex PCR reads with MiXCR, one entry per CDR3 protein. The sample has more than 450,000 distinct CDR3 sequences; 15% to 20% are singletons. Time point described: newly diagnosed GD, antithyroid drugs for less than 3 months. With RNA extracted from PBMCs as input, the TCR library was made. The data derive from a study of regulatory T cells in long-lasting Graves disease. This CDR3 has 14 amino acids. Germline values: CDR1 KGHSH, CDR2 LQKENI. The trim removed 2 bases at V and 6 bases at J, leaving 5 bases unmatched. In addition, the sample was reused for a study of T cells in Graves' hyperthyroidism and ophthalmopathy. From that second work: Patients aged 18 to 65 had newly diagnosed hyperthyroidism lasting under 2 months. Researchers found most expanded thyroid clonotypes above 0.001 in blood as well.

This TCR derives from a middle-aged man with Graves disease. This specimen consisted of peripheral blood mononuclear cells (PBMCs), obtained at new diagnosis, from a patient treated with antithyroid drugs. The J gene is TRBJ2-7, the V gene TRBV18; 9 bases agree with TRBD1. The CDR3 loop reads CASSPSGQGGEQYF. CDR3 DNA: TGTGCCAGCTCACCATCGGGACAGGGAGGCGAGCAGTACTTC.